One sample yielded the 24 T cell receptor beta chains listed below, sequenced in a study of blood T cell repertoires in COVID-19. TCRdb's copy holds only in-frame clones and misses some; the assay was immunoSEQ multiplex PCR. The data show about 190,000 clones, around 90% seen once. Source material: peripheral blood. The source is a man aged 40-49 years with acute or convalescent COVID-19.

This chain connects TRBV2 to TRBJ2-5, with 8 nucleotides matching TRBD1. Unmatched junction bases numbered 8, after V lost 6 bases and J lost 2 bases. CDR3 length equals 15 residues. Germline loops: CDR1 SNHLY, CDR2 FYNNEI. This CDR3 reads CASRTGQGGQETQYF. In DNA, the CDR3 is TGTGCCAGCAGGACCGGACAGGGTGGTCAAGAGACCCAGTACTTC.

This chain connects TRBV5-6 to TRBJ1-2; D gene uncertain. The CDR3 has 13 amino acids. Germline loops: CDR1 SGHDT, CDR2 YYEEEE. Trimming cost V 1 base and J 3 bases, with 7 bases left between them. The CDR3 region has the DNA TGTGCCAGCAGCTTGATAGGAGACTATGGCTACACCTTC. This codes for CASSLIGDYGYTF.

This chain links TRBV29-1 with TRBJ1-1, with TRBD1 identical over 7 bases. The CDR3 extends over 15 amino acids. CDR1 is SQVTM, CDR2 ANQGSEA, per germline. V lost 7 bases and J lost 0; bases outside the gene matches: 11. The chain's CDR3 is CSAWAKTGMNTEAFF. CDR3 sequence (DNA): TGCAGCGCTTGGGCTAAGACAGGGATGAACACTGAAGCTTTCTTT.

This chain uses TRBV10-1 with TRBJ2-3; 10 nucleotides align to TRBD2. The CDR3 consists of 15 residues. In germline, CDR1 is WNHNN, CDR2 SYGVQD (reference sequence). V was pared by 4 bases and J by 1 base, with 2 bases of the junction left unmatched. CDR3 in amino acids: CASSGTSGGTDTQYF. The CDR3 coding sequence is TGCGCCAGCAGTGGGACTAGCGGCGGCACAGATACGCAGTATTTT.

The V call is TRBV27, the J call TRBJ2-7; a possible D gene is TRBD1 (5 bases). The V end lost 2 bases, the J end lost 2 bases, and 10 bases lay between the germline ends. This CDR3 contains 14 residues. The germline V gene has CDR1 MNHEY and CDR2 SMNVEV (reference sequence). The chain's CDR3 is CASSLAREAYEQYF. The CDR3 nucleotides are TGTGCCAGCAGTTTAGCCAGGGAAGCCTACGAGCAGTACTTC.

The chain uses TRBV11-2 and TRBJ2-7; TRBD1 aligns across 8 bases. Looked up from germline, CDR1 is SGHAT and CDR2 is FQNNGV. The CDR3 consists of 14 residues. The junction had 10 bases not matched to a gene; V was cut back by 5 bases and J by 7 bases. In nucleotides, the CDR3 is TGTGCCAGCAGCCTACAGCAGGGGGCTCCGGAGCAGTACTTC. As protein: CASSLQQGAPEQYF.

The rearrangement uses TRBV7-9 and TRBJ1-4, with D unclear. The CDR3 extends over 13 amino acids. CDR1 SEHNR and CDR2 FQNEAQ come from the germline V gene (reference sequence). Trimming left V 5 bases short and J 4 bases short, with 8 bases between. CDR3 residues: CASSPHGNEKLFF. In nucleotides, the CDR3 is TGTGCCAGCAGCCCGCACGGTAATGAAAAACTGTTTTTT.

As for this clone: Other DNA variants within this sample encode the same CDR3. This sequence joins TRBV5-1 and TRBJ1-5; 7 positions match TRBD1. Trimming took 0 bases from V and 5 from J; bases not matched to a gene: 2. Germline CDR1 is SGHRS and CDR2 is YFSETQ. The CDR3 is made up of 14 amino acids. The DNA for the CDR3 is TGCGCCAGCAGCTTGGACAGGGGCGATCAGCCCCAGCATTTT. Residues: CASSLDRGDQPQHF.

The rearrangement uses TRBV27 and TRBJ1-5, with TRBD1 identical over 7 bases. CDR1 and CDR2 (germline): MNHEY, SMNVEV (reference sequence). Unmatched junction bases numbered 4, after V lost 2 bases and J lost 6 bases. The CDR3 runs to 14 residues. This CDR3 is CASSLTGAGQPQHF. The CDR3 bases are TGTGCCAGCAGTTTAACAGGGGCGGGTCAGCCCCAGCATTTT.

CDR3 nucleotides: TGTGCCAGCAGATCTACAGGGGTGGCAGATACGCAGTATTTT. Translating gives CASRSTGVADTQYF. V usage is TRBV28 and J usage is TRBJ2-3; 7 positions match TRBD1. Trimming cost V 6 bases and J 4 bases; bases outside gene matches: 7. The CDR3 runs 14 residues. CDR1 and CDR2 (germline): MDHEN, SYDVKM.

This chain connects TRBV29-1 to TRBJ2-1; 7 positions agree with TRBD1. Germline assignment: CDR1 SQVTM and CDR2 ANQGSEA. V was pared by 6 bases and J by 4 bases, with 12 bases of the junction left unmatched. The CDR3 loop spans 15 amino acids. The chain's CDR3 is CSVHAGGLGYNEQFF. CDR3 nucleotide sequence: TGCAGCGTCCACGCAGGGGGTTTGGGATACAATGAGCAGTTCTTC.

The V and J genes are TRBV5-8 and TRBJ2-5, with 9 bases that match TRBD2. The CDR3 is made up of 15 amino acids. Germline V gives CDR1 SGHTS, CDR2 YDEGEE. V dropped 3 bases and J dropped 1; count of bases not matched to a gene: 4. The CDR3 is CASSSRLAAQETQYF. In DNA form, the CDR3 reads TGTGCCAGCAGCTCAAGACTAGCGGCCCAAGAGACCCAGTACTTC.

The chain's CDR3 is CASSEAAGVYYEQYF. The CDR3 coding sequence is TGTGCCAGCAGTGAGGCGGCAGGGGTTTACTACGAGCAGTACTTC. The rearrangement links TRBV2 to TRBJ2-7; TRBD1 might be the D (6 bases). Germline V gene lookup returns CDR1 SNHLY and CDR2 FYNNEI. This CDR3 contains 15 residues. Between the trimmed V and J ends, which lost 3 bases and 3 bases, there was a span of 15 bases.

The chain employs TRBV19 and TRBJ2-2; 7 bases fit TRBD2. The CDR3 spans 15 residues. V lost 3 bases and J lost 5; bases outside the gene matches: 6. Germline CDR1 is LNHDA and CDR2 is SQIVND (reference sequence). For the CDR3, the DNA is TGTGCCAGTAGTATCTGGGGAGGGGAAACCGGGGAGCTGTTTTTT. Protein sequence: CASSIWGGETGELFF.

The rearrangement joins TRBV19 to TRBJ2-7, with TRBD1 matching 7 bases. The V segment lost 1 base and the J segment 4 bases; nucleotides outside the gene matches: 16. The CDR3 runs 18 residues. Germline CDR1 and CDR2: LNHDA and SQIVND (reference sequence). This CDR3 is CASSIAPQYDRVGYEQYF. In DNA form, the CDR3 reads TGTGCCAGTAGTATAGCCCCCCAATACGACAGGGTCGGATACGAGCAGTACTTC. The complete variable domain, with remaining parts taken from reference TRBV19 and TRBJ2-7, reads DGGITQSPKYLFRKEGQNVTLSCEQNLNHDAMYWYRQDPGQGLRLIYYSQIVNDFQKGDIAEGYSVSREKKESFPLTVTSAQKNPTAFYLCASSIAPQYDRVGYEQYFGPGTRLTVT.

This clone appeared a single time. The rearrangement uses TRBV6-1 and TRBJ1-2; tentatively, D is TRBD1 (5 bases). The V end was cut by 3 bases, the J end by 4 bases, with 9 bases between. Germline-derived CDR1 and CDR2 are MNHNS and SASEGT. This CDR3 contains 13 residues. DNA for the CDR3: TGTGCCAGCAGTGAGACAGTCCTCTATGGCTACACCTTC. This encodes CASSETVLYGYTF.

DNA of the CDR3: TGTGCCAGCAGTTCTCAGGGGCGTTCTCATGGCTACACCTTC. Protein sequence: CASSSQGRSHGYTF. The chain uses TRBV28 and TRBJ1-2; D may be TRBD1 (6 bases). The CDR3 covers 14 residues. The germline CDR1 and CDR2 sequences are MDHEN and SYDVKM. Trimming left V 4 bases short and J 6 bases short, with 15 bases between.

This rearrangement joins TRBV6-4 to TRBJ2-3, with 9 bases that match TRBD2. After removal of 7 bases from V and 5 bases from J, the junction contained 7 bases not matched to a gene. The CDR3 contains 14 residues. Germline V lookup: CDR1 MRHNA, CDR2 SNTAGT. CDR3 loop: CASNRGGAGDTQYF. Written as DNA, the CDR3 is TGTGCCAGCAACCGCGGGGGGGCCGGAGATACGCAGTATTTT.

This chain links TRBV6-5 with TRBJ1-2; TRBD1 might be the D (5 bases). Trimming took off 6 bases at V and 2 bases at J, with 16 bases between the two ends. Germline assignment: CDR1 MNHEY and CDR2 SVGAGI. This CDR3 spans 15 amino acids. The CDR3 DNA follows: TGTGCCAGCAGATTGGGGGGTACTCCCAACTATGGCTACACCTTC. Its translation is CASRLGGTPNYGYTF.

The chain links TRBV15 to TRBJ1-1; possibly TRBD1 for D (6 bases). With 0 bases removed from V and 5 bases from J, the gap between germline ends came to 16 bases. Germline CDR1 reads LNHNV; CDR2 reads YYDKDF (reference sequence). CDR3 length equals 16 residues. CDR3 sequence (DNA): TGTGCCACCAGCAGAGATCGGGCAGGGGCAGGAACTGAAGCTTTCTTT. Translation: CATSRDRAGAGTEAFF.

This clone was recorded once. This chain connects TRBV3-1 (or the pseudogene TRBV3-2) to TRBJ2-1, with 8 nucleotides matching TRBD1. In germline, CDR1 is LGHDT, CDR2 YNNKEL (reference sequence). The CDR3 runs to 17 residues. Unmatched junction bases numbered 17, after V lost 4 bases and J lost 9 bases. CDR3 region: CASSRAQQGQGDVEQFF. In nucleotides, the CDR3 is TGTGCCAGCAGCCGGGCACAACAAGGACAGGGTGACGTTGAGCAGTTCTTC.

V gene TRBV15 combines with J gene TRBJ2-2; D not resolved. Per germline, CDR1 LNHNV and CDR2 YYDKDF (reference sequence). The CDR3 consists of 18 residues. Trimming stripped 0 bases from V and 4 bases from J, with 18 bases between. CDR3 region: CATSRDLPVMRSTGELFF. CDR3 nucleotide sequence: TGTGCCACCAGCAGAGATCTCCCGGTAATGCGGAGCACCGGGGAGCTGTTTTTT. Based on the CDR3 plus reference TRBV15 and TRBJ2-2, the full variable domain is DAMVIQNPRYQVTQFGKPVTLSCSQTLNHNVMYWYQQKSSQAPKLLFHYYDKDFNNEADTPDNFQSRRPNTSFCFLDIRSPGLGDTAMYLCATSRDLPVMRSTGELFFGEGSRLTVL.

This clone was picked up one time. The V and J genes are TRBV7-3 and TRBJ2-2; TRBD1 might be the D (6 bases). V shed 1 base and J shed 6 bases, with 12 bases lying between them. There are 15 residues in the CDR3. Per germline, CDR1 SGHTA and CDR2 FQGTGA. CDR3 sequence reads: CASSLSPGVAGELFF. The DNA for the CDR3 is TGTGCCAGCAGCTTAAGTCCAGGGGTGGCCGGGGAGCTGTTTTTT.

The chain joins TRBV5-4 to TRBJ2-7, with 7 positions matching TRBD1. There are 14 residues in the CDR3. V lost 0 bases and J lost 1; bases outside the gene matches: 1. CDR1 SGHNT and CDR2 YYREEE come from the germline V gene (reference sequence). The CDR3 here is CASSLDRGSYEQYF. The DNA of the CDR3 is TGTGCCAGCAGCTTGGACAGGGGTTCCTACGAGCAGTACTTC.